The clone carrying this T cell receptor beta chain showed up many times. Its antigen is undetermined. Germline V gene sequence: CDR1 SGHVS, CDR2 FQNEAQ. Trimming removed 2 bases from V and 6 bases from J; junction bases left unmatched: 10. The CDR3 is made up of 15 amino acids. These data come from a study of T cells after yellow fever vaccination. Overall study results and limits: FACS-sorted repertoires could contain abundant clonotypes contaminating from the bulk population. Although most clonotypes did not, a small share appeared in both CD4 and CD8 compartments. Weaker, the secondary response peaked sooner, at day 5 versus 15.

TCRdb redid the calling of the 5' RACE reads with MiXCR, one entry per CDR3 protein. The sample yields 90,000 to 130,000 distinct CDR3 sequences, 8.4% seen once. The source of this sequence is a man aged 25 to 40 who received the YFV17D yellow fever vaccine. This chain connects TRBV7-8 to TRBJ2-7; TRBD2 matches 7 bases. This specimen consisted of CD8+ T cells sorted from PBMCs, obtained 45 days after the yellow fever booster vaccination. CDR3 sequence (DNA): TGTGCCAGCAGCTTATTGCGGGAGCTCCAGGCCGAGCAGTACTTC. Translating gives CASSLLRELQAEQYF. Using reference TRBV7-8 and TRBJ2-7 for the parts outside the CDR3, the full variable domain is GAGVSQSPRYKVAKRGQDVALRCDPISGHVSLFWYQQALGQGPEFLTYFQNEAQLDKSGLPSDRFFAERPEGSVSTLKIQRTQQEDSAVYLCASSLLRELQAEQYFGPGTRLTVT.